These T cell receptor beta chains were read from a single sample in a study of CD8 T cells in ankylosing spondylitis. TCRdb re-called the 5' RACE reads through MiXCR, storing one row per CDR3 protein. The sample includes about 700,000 distinct CDR3 sequences, under 20% seen only once; the top ten take approximately 18%. Material for sequencing was blood, either unsorted or a sorted T cell fraction (not recorded which). All receptors come from a male donor with ankylosing spondylitis. Both conserved end residues are part of each CDR3. Each record gives: clone size, J gene, D gene, V gene, CDR3 DNA, CDR3 protein. D genes are given only for firm matches. Only part of the rows carry a size: once, few, many, or a class if the clone is expanded.

abundance: .; j_gene: TRBJ2-1; d_gene: .; v_gene: TRBV5-1; CDR3nt: TGCGCCAGCAGCCGGGCCGGGACCACCAATGAGCAGTTCTTC; CDR3aa: CASSRAGTTNEQFF
abundance: many; j_gene: TRBJ2-1; d_gene: TRBD2; v_gene: TRBV29-1; CDR3nt: TGCAGCGGGAGGGGAGCGGGAGGATCCTCCTACAATGAGCAGTTCTTC; CDR3aa: CSGRGAGGSSYNEQFF
abundance: many; j_gene: TRBJ2-1; d_gene: TRBD2; v_gene: TRBV5-1; CDR3nt: TGTGCCAGCAGTTTATCCGGGAGGGGGAATGAGCAGTTCTTC; CDR3aa: CASSLSGRGNEQFF
abundance: few; j_gene: TRBJ1-2; d_gene: TRBD1; v_gene: TRBV6-5; CDR3nt: TGTGCCAGCAGTTCCCGGGACAGGGGGCGGAACTATGGCTACACCTTC; CDR3aa: CASSSRDRGRNYGYTF
abundance: .; j_gene: TRBJ2-7; d_gene: .; v_gene: TRBV7-9; CDR3nt: TGTGCCAGCAGCTTCCTACTCCCAACCTCCTACGAGCAGTACTTC; CDR3aa: CASSFLLPTSYEQYF
abundance: .; j_gene: TRBJ1-2; d_gene: .; v_gene: TRBV4-3; CDR3nt: TGCGCCAGCAGCCAAGATATAGGGATTAGTAACTATGGCTACACCTTC; CDR3aa: CASSQDIGISNYGYTF
abundance: few; j_gene: TRBJ1-5; d_gene: TRBD1; v_gene: TRBV7-8; CDR3nt: TGTGCCAGCAGCTACTACAGGGGCGATCAGCCCCAGCATTTT; CDR3aa: CASSYYRGDQPQHF
abundance: .; j_gene: TRBJ2-7; d_gene: .; v_gene: TRBV4-1; CDR3nt: TGCGCCAGCAGCCAACATCCTTTTTCCTACGAGCAGTACTTC; CDR3aa: CASSQHPFSYEQYF
abundance: many; j_gene: TRBJ1-3; d_gene: .; v_gene: TRBV5-1; CDR3nt: TGCGCCAGCAGCACCTCCTACGGTACGGCAGGAAACACCATATATTTT; CDR3aa: CASSTSYGTAGNTIYF
abundance: once; j_gene: TRBJ1-5; d_gene: .; v_gene: TRBV7-8; CDR3nt: TGTGCCAGCAGCTTATCGGTGAGGTGGGAAGACAATCAGCCCCAGCATTTT; CDR3aa: CASSLSVRWEDNQPQHF
abundance: many; j_gene: TRBJ2-2; d_gene: TRBD2; v_gene: TRBV5-1; CDR3nt: TGCGCCAGCAGCTTTTCTAGCGGCACCACCGGGGAGCTGTTTTTT; CDR3aa: CASSFSSGTTGELFF
abundance: many; j_gene: TRBJ2-7; d_gene: TRBD1; v_gene: TRBV6-2/TRBV6-3; CDR3nt: TGTGCCAGCAGTTATGGGACAGGAATCTACGAGCAGTACTTC; CDR3aa: CASSYGTGIYEQYF
abundance: few; j_gene: TRBJ2-3; d_gene: TRBD2; v_gene: TRBV7-2; CDR3nt: TGTGCCAGCAGCCAGCAGCTAGCGGGAGGTGATACGCAGTATTTT; CDR3aa: CASSQQLAGGDTQYF
abundance: .; j_gene: TRBJ2-6; d_gene: .; v_gene: TRBV15; CDR3nt: TGTGCCACCAGCGGAAACACATCCCCTGGGGCCAACGTCCTGACTTTC; CDR3aa: CATSGNTSPGANVLTF
abundance: few; j_gene: TRBJ1-1; d_gene: .; v_gene: TRBV13; CDR3nt: TGTGCCAGCAGCCATCGACAGAAAGGTAACACTGAAGCTTTCTTT; CDR3aa: CASSHRQKGNTEAFF
abundance: many; j_gene: TRBJ1-5; d_gene: .; v_gene: TRBV27; CDR3nt: TGTGCCAGCAGTACCTACTCTGGTTGGGATCAGCCCCAGCATTTT; CDR3aa: CASSTYSGWDQPQHF
abundance: .; j_gene: TRBJ1-5; d_gene: TRBD1; v_gene: TRBV27; CDR3nt: TGTGCCAGCGGACAGGGGGATCAGCCCCAGCATTTT; CDR3aa: CASGQGDQPQHF
abundance: few; j_gene: TRBJ2-7; d_gene: TRBD1; v_gene: TRBV5-1; CDR3nt: TGCGCCAGCAGCTCTCCAAACAGGACAGGGCCCTACGAGCAGTACTTC; CDR3aa: CASSSPNRTGPYEQYF
abundance: .; j_gene: TRBJ2-2; d_gene: .; v_gene: TRBV5-1; CDR3nt: TGCGCCAGCAGCCCTAGGGGTAGCATTTCGAACACCGGGGAGCTGTTTTTT; CDR3aa: CASSPRGSISNTGELFF
abundance: few; j_gene: TRBJ2-1; d_gene: .; v_gene: TRBV5-1; CDR3nt: TGCGCCAGCAGCTTGGTAGGCACTTTAGGGCTCAATGAGCAGTTCTTC; CDR3aa: CASSLVGTLGLNEQFF
abundance: .; j_gene: TRBJ2-1; d_gene: .; v_gene: TRBV27; CDR3nt: TGTGCCAGCAGTTTATCGACACCTCGGGGCCAGTTCTTC; CDR3aa: CASSLSTPRGQFF
abundance: many; j_gene: TRBJ2-3; d_gene: .; v_gene: TRBV20-1; CDR3nt: TGCAGTGCTGATTCCGGTACTGCGGGTGTCGAGGCGCAGTATTTT; CDR3aa: CSADSGTAGVEAQYF
abundance: .; j_gene: TRBJ2-1; d_gene: .; v_gene: TRBV20-1; CDR3nt: TGCAGTGCGCAGGACAGTAATGAGGAGCAGTTCTTC; CDR3aa: CSAQDSNEEQFF
abundance: .; j_gene: TRBJ2-7; d_gene: .; v_gene: TRBV7-9; CDR3nt: TGTGCCAGCAGCCCCGCTGGCGGGACCGACTCCTACGAGCAGTACTTC; CDR3aa: CASSPAGGTDSYEQYF